A single T cell receptor (beta chain) is shown here with its context. This clonotype was picked up a small number of times. What antigen it recognizes has not been identified. No much larger clone is present one base from it, and per-base qualities are unavailable. This specimen comes from a study of response to subunit inactivated influenza vaccine (dated 2018 in TCRdb). Broadly, across the study: Deep quantitative profiling of the T cell receptor repertoire was used in the study to follow responses to a trivalent subunit inactivated influenza vaccine.

The trim is 5 bases for V and 3 bases for J, with a gap of 15 bases between the germline ends. From its cysteine to its phenylalanine, the CDR3 spans 15 amino acids. Only the CDR3 region is kept as DNA, spanning 45 bases read in frame from base 1. CDR1 and CDR2 (MNHEY, SMNVEV) derive from the germline V gene (reference sequence). The library was produced with RT-PCR. Sequencing was carried out with an Illumina HiSeq 2500. TCRdb applied fastp at Q25 and MiXCR to the public reads, then kept only in-frame beta chains. Each entry is one CDR3 protein sequence, shown with its most common DNA and genes. This sample gives 400,000 to 650,000 distinct CDR3 sequences in total; less than 7.5% of them show up just once. Clones ranked in the top ten supply around 13% of the sample. Overall study results and their limits: The authors suggested that each seasonal influenza vaccination may recruit only a limited number of new T cells.

This clonotype originated in a man between 45 and 75 years old who received an inactivated influenza vaccine. Donor details come from another sample of the same person, matched by shared clones. Recombination connected TRBV27 to TRBJ2-3, with the D gene not confidently named. The sequencing here drew on PBMCs from blood, taken roughly 24 months after vaccination. The bases are TGTGCCAGCAGTCCCCTCGTACGACGTACAGATACGCAGTATTTT. Its product reads: CASSPLVRRTDTQYF.